Detailed here is one T cell receptor (beta chain). What it binds is unknown. Repertoires were generated with immunoSEQ multiplex PCR, while TCRdb's copy carries only in-frame clones and drops some. Here the sample spans about 160,000 clones, roughly 90% being singletons. This record comes from a study of T cell responses to AZD1222 COVID-19 vaccine. Notes on the study in general: Among the donors, most were white British and more were female, and clonal diversity was possibly underestimated.

This CDR3 has 15 amino acids. Germline V CDR1 and CDR2: SGHRS, YFSETQ. The ends were cut back, 0 bases at V and 3 bases at J, with 10 bases in the middle. Sequencing used peripheral blood, obtained on day 0 of AZD1222 vaccination. The receptor was isolated from an adult in good health. The gene calls are TRBV5-1 and TRBJ2-1, with unresolved D. The CDR3 DNA follows: TGCGCCAGCAGCTTGGGAGCAGGAAACTACAATGAGCAGTTCTTC. Its translation is CASSLGAGNYNEQFF.